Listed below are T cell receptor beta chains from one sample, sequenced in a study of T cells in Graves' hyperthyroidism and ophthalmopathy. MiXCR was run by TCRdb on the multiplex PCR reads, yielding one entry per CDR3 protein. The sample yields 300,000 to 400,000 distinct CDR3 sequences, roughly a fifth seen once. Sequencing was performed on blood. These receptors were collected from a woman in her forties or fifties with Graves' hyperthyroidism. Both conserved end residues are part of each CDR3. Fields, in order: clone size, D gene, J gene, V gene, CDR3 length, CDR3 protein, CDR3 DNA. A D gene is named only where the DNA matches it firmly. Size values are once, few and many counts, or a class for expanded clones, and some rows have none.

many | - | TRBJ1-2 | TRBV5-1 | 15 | CASSLDGGGEYGYTF | TGCGCCAGCAGCTTGGATGGGGGCGGCGAGTATGGCTACACCTTC
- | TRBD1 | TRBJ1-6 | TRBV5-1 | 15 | CASSLKTGADSPLHF | TGCGCCAGCAGCTTGAAGACAGGGGCAGATTCACCCCTCCACTTT
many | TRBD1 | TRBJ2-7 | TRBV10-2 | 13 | CASSGQGRDEQYF | TGCGCCAGCAGTGGACAGGGGCGCGACGAGCAGTACTTC
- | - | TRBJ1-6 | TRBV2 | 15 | CASKATDQGNSPLHF | TGTGCCAGCAAGGCAACAGATCAAGGCAATTCACCCCTCCACTTT
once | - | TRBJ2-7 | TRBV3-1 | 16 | CASSQVSAISTYEQYF | TGTGCCAGCAGCCAAGTCAGCGCGATCAGTACCTACGAGCAGTACTTC
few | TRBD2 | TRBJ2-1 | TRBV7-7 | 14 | CASSPGGGRNEQFF | TGTGCTAGCAGCCCCGGGGGGGGGCGGAATGAGCAGTTCTTC
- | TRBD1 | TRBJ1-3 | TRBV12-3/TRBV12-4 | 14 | CASRVTGVGNTIYF | TGTGCCAGCAGGGTAACAGGGGTGGGAAACACCATATATTTT
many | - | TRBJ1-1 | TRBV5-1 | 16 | CASSLGGTQVSTEAFF | TGCGCCAGCAGCTTGGGGGGTACCCAGGTCTCCACTGAAGCTTTCTTT
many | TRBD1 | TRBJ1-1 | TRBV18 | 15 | CASSPLQGTNTEAFF | TGTGCCAGCTCACCGTTACAGGGGACAAACACTGAAGCTTTCTTT
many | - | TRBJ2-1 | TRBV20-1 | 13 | CSARDDSYNEQFF | TGCAGTGCTAGAGACGACAGTTACAATGAGCAGTTCTTC
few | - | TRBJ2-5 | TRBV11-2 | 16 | CASTPSRGPRGETQYF | TGTGCCAGCACCCCTTCGAGGGGCCCGAGGGGAGAGACCCAGTACTTC
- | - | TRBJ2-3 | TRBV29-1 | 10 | CSVVSYTQYF | TGCAGCGTTGTAAGCTATACGCAGTATTTT
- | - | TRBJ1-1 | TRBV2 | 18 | CASSQDFHSPGFGTEAFF | TGCGCCAGCAGCCAAGATTTCCATTCCCCTGGTTTTGGGACTGAAGCTTTCTTT
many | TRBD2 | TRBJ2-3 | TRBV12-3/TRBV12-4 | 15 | CASRTSGSSTDTQYF | TGTGCCAGCAGGACAAGCGGGAGCAGCACAGATACGCAGTATTTT
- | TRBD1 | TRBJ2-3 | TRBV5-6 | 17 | CASSLTGQKKGTDTQYF | TGTGCCAGCAGCTTGACGGGACAGAAAAAGGGGACAGATACGCAGTATTTT
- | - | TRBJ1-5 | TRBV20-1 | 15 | CSAEVWENSNQPQHF | TGCAGTGCTGAGGTTTGGGAAAATAGCAATCAGCCCCAGCATTTT
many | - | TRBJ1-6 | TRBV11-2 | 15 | CASSYNGGPDSPLHF | TGTGCCAGCAGCTACAATGGGGGGCCTGATTCACCCCTCCACTTT
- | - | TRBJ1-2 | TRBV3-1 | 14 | CASSQEYRARGYTF | TGTGCCAGCAGCCAAGAGTACAGGGCCCGAGGCTACACCTTC
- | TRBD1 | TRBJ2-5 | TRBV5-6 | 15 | CASSLETGRGETQYF | TGTGCCAGCAGCTTGGAGACAGGGCGAGGGGAGACCCAGTACTTC
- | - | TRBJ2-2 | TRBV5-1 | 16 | CASSPVGGPNTGELFF | TGCGCCAGCAGCCCGGTAGGGGGGCCAAACACCGGGGAGCTGTTTTTT
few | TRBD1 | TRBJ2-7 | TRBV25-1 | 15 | CASSESDRVLDEQYF | TGTGCCAGCAGTGAATCTGACAGGGTTCTCGACGAGCAGTACTTC
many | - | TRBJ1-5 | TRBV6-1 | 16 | CASSAMRGYSNQPQHF | TGTGCCAGCAGTGCTATGAGGGGCTATAGCAATCAGCCCCAGCATTTT
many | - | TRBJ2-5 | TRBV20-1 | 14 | CSARSGRLQETQYF | TGCAGTGCTAGATCCGGACGGCTCCAAGAGACCCAGTACTTC
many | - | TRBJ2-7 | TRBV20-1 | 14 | CSARDPPGPYEQYF | TGCAGTGCTAGAGATCCCCCGGGACCCTACGAGCAGTACTTC
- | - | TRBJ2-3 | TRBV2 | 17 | CAISESKTGASTDTQYF | TGTGCCATCAGTGAGTCGAAAACGGGAGCTAGCACAGATACGCAGTATTTT
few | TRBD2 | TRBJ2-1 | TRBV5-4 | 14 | CATSGTSGSGEQFF | TGTGCCACATCCGGGACTAGCGGGAGTGGTGAGCAGTTCTTC
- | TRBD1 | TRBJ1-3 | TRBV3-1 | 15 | CASRRDRGSGNTIYF | TGTGCCAGCAGACGGGACAGGGGTTCTGGAAACACCATATATTTT
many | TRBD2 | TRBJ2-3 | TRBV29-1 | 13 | CSVTSGSTDTQYF | TGCAGCGTCACTAGCGGGAGCACAGATACGCAGTATTTT
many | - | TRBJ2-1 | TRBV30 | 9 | CAWSPPKFF | TGTGCCTGGAGTCCCCCGAAGTTCTTC
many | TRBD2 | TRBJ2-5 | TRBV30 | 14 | CAWNSGRAGETQYF | TGTGCCTGGAATAGCGGGAGGGCCGGGGAGACCCAGTACTTC
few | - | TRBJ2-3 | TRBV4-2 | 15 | CASSQVSGGTDTQYF | TGTGCCAGCAGCCAAGTTTCCGGGGGCACAGATACGCAGTATTTT
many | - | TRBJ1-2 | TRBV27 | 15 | CASSLRAETNYGYTF | TGTGCCAGCAGTTTGAGGGCAGAAACTAACTATGGCTACACCTTC
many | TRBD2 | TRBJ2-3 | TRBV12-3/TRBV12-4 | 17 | CASSSGTSGRVGDTQYF | TGTGCCAGCAGTTCTGGGACTAGCGGGAGGGTTGGAGATACGCAGTATTTT
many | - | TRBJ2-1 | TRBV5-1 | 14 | CASRTDTLGNEQFF | TGCGCCAGCAGAACCGACACGCTTGGGAATGAGCAGTTCTTC
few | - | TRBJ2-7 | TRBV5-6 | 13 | CASTVSGSYEQYF | TGTGCCAGCACCGTCAGCGGCTCCTACGAGCAGTACTTC
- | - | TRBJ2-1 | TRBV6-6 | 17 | CASSYSSGGGRRNEQFF | TGTGCCAGCAGTTACTCGAGTGGGGGGGGCCGTAGGAATGAGCAGTTCTTC
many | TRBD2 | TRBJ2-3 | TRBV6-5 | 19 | CASSYHIGTSGDRTDTQYF | TGTGCCAGCAGTTACCATATTGGGACTAGCGGGGATCGCACAGATACGCAGTATTTT
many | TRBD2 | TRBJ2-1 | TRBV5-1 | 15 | CASSLDGRSYNEQFF | TGCGCCAGCAGCTTGGACGGGAGGTCCTACAATGAGCAGTTCTTC
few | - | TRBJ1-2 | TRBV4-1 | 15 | CASSQPAEGNYGYTF | TGCGCCAGCAGCCAGCCGGCGGAGGGGAACTATGGCTACACCTTC
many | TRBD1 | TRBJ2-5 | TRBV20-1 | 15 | CSARTPGGGQETQYF | TGCAGTGCTAGAACCCCAGGGGGTGGTCAAGAGACCCAGTACTTC
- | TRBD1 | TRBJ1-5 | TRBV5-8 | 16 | CASSYDRGLSNQPQHF | TGTGCCAGCAGTTATGACAGGGGCTTAAGCAATCAGCCCCAGCATTTT
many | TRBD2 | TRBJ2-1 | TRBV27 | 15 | CASSAPGLAGVEQFF | TGTGCCAGCAGCGCCCCGGGACTAGCGGGAGTTGAGCAGTTCTTC
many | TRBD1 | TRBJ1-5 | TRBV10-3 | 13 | CAISGQGNQPQHF | TGTGCCATCTCAGGACAGGGCAATCAGCCCCAGCATTTT
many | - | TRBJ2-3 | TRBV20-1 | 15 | CSARGQLGRVNTQYF | TGCAGTGCTAGAGGGCAGCTAGGGCGGGTAAATACGCAGTATTTT
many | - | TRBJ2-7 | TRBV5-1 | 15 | CASSFGKLGIYEQYF | TGCGCCAGCAGCTTCGGGAAATTAGGGATCTACGAGCAGTACTTC
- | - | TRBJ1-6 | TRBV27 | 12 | CASRSSPSPLHF | TGTGCCAGCAGATCGAGTCCTTCACCCCTCCACTTT
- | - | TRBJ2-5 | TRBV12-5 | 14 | CASGPTGMGETQYF | TGTGCTAGTGGCCCAACCGGGATGGGAGAGACCCAGTACTTC
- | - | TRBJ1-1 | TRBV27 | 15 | CASSQAVGDWTEAFF | TGTGCCAGCAGCCAAGCGGTGGGGGATTGGACTGAAGCTTTCTTT
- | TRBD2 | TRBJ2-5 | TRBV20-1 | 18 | CSASPPTSGGLRRETQYF | TGCAGTGCTAGTCCACCGACTAGCGGGGGCCTTAGGAGAGAGACCCAGTACTTC